This entry features one T cell receptor (beta chain) sequence. Its antigen is as yet unknown. The data were taken from a study of read filtering for tumor transcriptome and immune sequencing. Study in general: TCR-mapped reads were about 4.05 to 11 million with IR-seq versus about 85 to 1,300 with RNA-seq. Broader study findings: Even smaller IR-seq throughput identified most shared clonotypes.

V shed 4 bases and J shed 0 bases, with 19 bases lying between them. The CDR3 loop spans 19 amino acids. Per the germline V gene, CDR1 is MNHEY and CDR2 is SVGEGT. Molecular barcoded adaptors covering alpha/delta and beta/gamma chains were used on roughly 400 ng RNA. TCRdb analysed the reads with MiXCR anew, one entry per CDR3 protein. The sample consists of tens of thousands of distinct CDR3 sequences, about 22% of them appearing once. Material: a population of CD138-negative cells sorted from bone marrow. The chain is built from TRBV6-2 or TRBV6-3 and TRBJ2-6; the D gene is possibly TRBD1 (6 bases). This receptor was obtained from a donor at least 40 years old with multiple myeloma. CDR3 DNA: TGTGCCAGCAGTTTCCGACAGGCTCCTCTTAGCTCTGGGGCCAACGTCCTGACTTTC. It is translated as CASSFRQAPLSSGANVLTF.